This T cell receptor beta chain appears in the sequencing data of a study of blood T cell repertoires in COVID-19. The wider study: COVID-19 samples from acute and convalescent phases originated in the United States, Italy and Spain. Sources were T cells, B-cell-depleted T cells, or PBMCs; the material itself was cDNA or gDNA.

Original analysis: Reference gene primers were amplified, and this amplification served to estimate nucleated cell counts. The protocol was immunoSEQ multiplex PCR, while the TCRdb copy is restricted to in-frame clones and leaves out a portion. The DNA gave D and trimming, while V, J and clone size come from that table. The table records 150,000 or so clones, roughly 85% of them present only once. The V gene's germline CDR1 is SGHRS and CDR2 YFSETQ. CDR3 length: 15 residues. The trim removed 3 bases at V and 5 bases at J, leaving 9 bases unmatched. The sequence was collected from a human donor in a cohort sampled during active COVID-19. V gene TRBV5-1 combines with J gene TRBJ2-7; 9 nucleotides align to TRBD1. Sequencing input: peripheral blood. The CDR3 nucleotides read TGCGCCAGCAGCTGGACAGGGGTCGGGCAAGACGAGCAGTACTTC. Amino acid sequence: CASSWTGVGQDEQYF.